The subject of this entry is one T cell receptor beta chain. This clone was counted a single time. No antigen is known for it. The input lacks base qualities; no much larger clone sits a single base away. TCRbeta CDR3 regions were amplified from genomic DNA by means of the immunoSEQ Assay, a bias-controlled multiplex PCR. As for the original processing: Within the assay, amplification of reference gene primers was used to estimate how many nucleated cells each sample contained. To quantify the absolute abundance of each unique TCRbeta CDR3 rearrangement, sequence reads were collapsed and filtered. Productive Simpson clonality was computed per sample as the square root of Simpson's diversity index over productive rearrangements. TCRdb provides this immuneACCESS table in a form limited to in-frame rearrangements. Some clones are lacking; in checked studies, under half of them reflect an unresolved V gene, and why the rest are absent is not known. V and J calls plus clone size are reproduced from that table; the DNA served to infer D and trimming. The sample table contains under 45,000 clones; only one count was recorded for 80% to 90% of them. In total, the top ten clones hold roughly 5% of the sample.

Collaborating institutions collected whole blood in K2EDTA tubes following their own protocols. For TCRbeta analysis, collaborators shipped samples in one of three forms: frozen whole blood, isolated PBMCs, or DNA extracted from either of those sample types. The entry originates in a study of blood T cell repertoires in COVID-19 (dated by TCRdb to about 2020). About the study as a whole: Collaborator samples came from the United States, Italy and Spain and covered acute and convalescent phases of COVID-19. The repertoires were made available in a free public database intended to serve as a resource for research on the immune response to SARS-CoV-2. Sample metadata almost always included a de-identified subject ID, COVID-19 status, age in years and sex. The material from the prospective study consisted of cDNA or gDNA derived from T cells, B-cell-depleted T cells, or PBMCs. Samples were obtained from the ongoing ImmuneRACE study (first 160 participants) and from over a thousand subjects provided by 6 global collaborators. Subjects who had been exposed to COVID-19, were actively infected with it, or had recovered from it provided the deeply sampled blood TCRbeta repertoires that made up the dataset. Where available, HLA class I and class II types were obtained from metadata supplied by the sample provider rather than from assay-based typing.

General conclusions and limits of the study: How much clinical and demographic metadata was included differed by source and by participant, and the metadata was provided uncurated.

V has 6 bases trimmed and J has 0 bases trimmed; junction bases matching no gene number 12. Sequences MNHEY (CDR1) and SMNVEV (CDR2) are obtained from the germline V gene (reference sequence). The CDR3, from cysteine to phenylalanine, totals 18 residues. Only the CDR3 DNA is retained, 54 bases long and in frame from the first base. Sequencing used peripheral blood. This sequence was found in a man aged 35 to 55 with active COVID-19. The rearrangement joined TRBV27 to TRBJ2-7; 12 nucleotides in the junction match TRBD2. The DNA is as follows: TGTGCCAGCAGACGAACCGGGACTAGCGGGCCAAGCTCCTACGAGCAGTACTTC. This is translated as CASRRTGTSGPSSYEQYF.